This T cell receptor beta chain derives from a study of shared clonotypes between healthy human individuals. Broader study findings: Large depth notwithstanding, sorted-subset sequencing proved incomplete by rarefaction. Naive CD4 clonotypes overlapped across a few donors at approximately 5%.

Comments on this clone: No antigen is known for it.

Terminally differentiated effector memory CD45RA+ cells were excluded from the naive CD8 cells, which were CD45RO-negative and positively selected for CCR7. Data came from immunoSEQ multiplex PCR; TCRdb stores just in-frame clones and leaves some out. This table holds hundreds of thousands of clones, 95% to 97% found once. The ends were cut back, 0 bases at V and 4 bases at J, with 7 bases in the middle. There are 14 residues in the CDR3. Germline-derived CDR1 and CDR2 are MGHRA and YSYEKL. This receptor was identified in a woman in her 30s in good health. Material for sequencing was naive CD8+ T cells sorted from blood. The chain carries TRBV4-1 and TRBJ2-1; D is undetermined. The CDR3 bases are TGCGCCAGCAGCCAAGATTTGGAATACAATGAGCAGTTCTTC. Its protein product is CASSQDLEYNEQFF.